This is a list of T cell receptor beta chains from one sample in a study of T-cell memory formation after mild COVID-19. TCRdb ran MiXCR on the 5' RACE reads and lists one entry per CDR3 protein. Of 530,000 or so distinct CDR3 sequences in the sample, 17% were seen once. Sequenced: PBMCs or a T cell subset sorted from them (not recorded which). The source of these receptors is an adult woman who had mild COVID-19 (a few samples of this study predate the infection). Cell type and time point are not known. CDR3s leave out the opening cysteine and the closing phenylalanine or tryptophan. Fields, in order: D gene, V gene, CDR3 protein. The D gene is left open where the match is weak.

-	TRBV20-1	SAARGLEKLF
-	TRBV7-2	ASSVGGGGNTEAF
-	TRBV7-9	ASSFGARNTEAF
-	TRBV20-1	SARGVSNTEAF
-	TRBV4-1	ASSQGAVGQPQH
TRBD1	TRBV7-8	ASSLNPGQGKSDGYT
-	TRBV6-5	ASSPPYGSFVQETQY
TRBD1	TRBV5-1	ASSPGSGTGADGYT
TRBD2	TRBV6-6	AAAGGQWSEQY
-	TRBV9	ASSVVAGGTGELF
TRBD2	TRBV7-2	ASSLDPSGIAPDTQY
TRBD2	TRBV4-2	ASSQEREGRYEQY
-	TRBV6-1	ASKIRDGLDFFYGYT
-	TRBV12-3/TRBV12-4	ASSYAGTEQY